Listed below are T cell receptor beta chains from one sample, sequenced in a study of T cells after yellow fever vaccination. TCRdb re-called the 5' RACE reads through MiXCR, storing one row per CDR3 protein. Counted here are 200,000 to 300,000 distinct CDR3 sequences, about 7% occurring once; the ten biggest clones make up around 0.9%. Material: CD4+ T cells sorted from PBMCs, obtained 15 days after the yellow fever booster vaccination. Receptors originate from a man aged 30 to 39 who received the YFV17D yellow fever vaccine. Both conserved end residues are trimmed from each CDR3. The order of the fields is clone size, D gene, V gene, J gene, CDR3 protein. D genes are given only for firm matches. Expanded clones get a size class; other rows say once, few or many, or leave the size out.

clone size: few
D gene: -
V gene: TRBV19
J gene: TRBJ1-1
CDR3 protein: ASSFQVNTEAF

clone size: many
D gene: TRBD2
V gene: TRBV5-1
J gene: TRBJ2-2
CDR3 protein: ASTTSVPNTGELF

clone size: -
D gene: -
V gene: TRBV10-3
J gene: TRBJ2-2
CDR3 protein: AIRRGTEMGTGELF

clone size: -
D gene: -
V gene: TRBV7-8
J gene: TRBJ1-2
CDR3 protein: ASSLEAVGSFGYT

clone size: many
D gene: -
V gene: TRBV15
J gene: TRBJ2-7
CDR3 protein: ATSTGRLSSYEQY

clone size: few
D gene: -
V gene: TRBV6-2/TRBV6-3
J gene: TRBJ2-7
CDR3 protein: ATRDTVGEQY

clone size: few
D gene: -
V gene: TRBV11-3
J gene: TRBJ2-3
CDR3 protein: ASSLSRITDTQY

clone size: -
D gene: TRBD2
V gene: TRBV7-9
J gene: TRBJ2-1
CDR3 protein: ASSSVTSETEQF

clone size: few
D gene: -
V gene: TRBV12-3/TRBV12-4
J gene: TRBJ2-2
CDR3 protein: ASSLSRVSAGELF

clone size: -
D gene: -
V gene: TRBV6-5
J gene: TRBJ2-2
CDR3 protein: ASKKGTGELF

clone size: -
D gene: TRBD2
V gene: TRBV7-3
J gene: TRBJ2-5
CDR3 protein: ASSPRRVAGGGETQY

clone size: many
D gene: TRBD1
V gene: TRBV3-1
J gene: TRBJ1-3
CDR3 protein: ASSQTGGGGNTIY

clone size: few
D gene: -
V gene: TRBV5-1
J gene: TRBJ2-7
CDR3 protein: ASSLLPSPQSEQY

clone size: -
D gene: -
V gene: TRBV10-2
J gene: TRBJ1-1
CDR3 protein: ASSVGQVAEAF

clone size: few
D gene: -
V gene: TRBV5-1
J gene: TRBJ2-5
CDR3 protein: ASSILGQTQY

clone size: -
D gene: -
V gene: TRBV30
J gene: TRBJ1-6
CDR3 protein: AWNPGVSYNSPLH

clone size: -
D gene: TRBD2
V gene: TRBV3-1
J gene: TRBJ2-5
CDR3 protein: ASSRSLAGGYQETQY

clone size: -
D gene: TRBD2
V gene: TRBV20-1
J gene: TRBJ2-3
CDR3 protein: SALVAGGYTQY

clone size: few
D gene: -
V gene: TRBV11-3
J gene: TRBJ2-3
CDR3 protein: ASSYRPAGAQY

clone size: many
D gene: -
V gene: TRBV30
J gene: TRBJ2-7
CDR3 protein: AWSLGTSGEQY

clone size: few
D gene: TRBD2
V gene: TRBV5-4
J gene: TRBJ2-7
CDR3 protein: ASSPGGRTSGSQEQY

clone size: many
D gene: -
V gene: TRBV20-1
J gene: TRBJ2-7
CDR3 protein: SAPGPYEQY

clone size: -
D gene: -
V gene: TRBV20-1
J gene: TRBJ2-3
CDR3 protein: SAKDVDPTDTQY

clone size: -
D gene: -
V gene: TRBV7-2
J gene: TRBJ2-7
CDR3 protein: ASSLLAGALVGEQY

clone size: few
D gene: TRBD2
V gene: TRBV5-1
J gene: TRBJ2-5
CDR3 protein: ASSFGTSGTETQY

clone size: few
D gene: -
V gene: TRBV5-4
J gene: TRBJ2-2
CDR3 protein: ANGGVGTGELF

clone size: few
D gene: TRBD1
V gene: TRBV6-5
J gene: TRBJ1-1
CDR3 protein: ASSYLDRVTEAF

clone size: many
D gene: -
V gene: TRBV20-1
J gene: TRBJ2-3
CDR3 protein: SANRLGDTDTQY

clone size: few
D gene: TRBD1
V gene: TRBV6-1
J gene: TRBJ2-5
CDR3 protein: AARQGIVGTQY

clone size: -
D gene: -
V gene: TRBV20-1
J gene: TRBJ2-7
CDR3 protein: SASGAGVYEQY

clone size: -
D gene: -
V gene: TRBV5-1
J gene: TRBJ2-6
CDR3 protein: ASSLTAAGANVLT

clone size: many
D gene: TRBD1
V gene: TRBV5-1
J gene: TRBJ2-3
CDR3 protein: ASSLGGQGGDTQY

clone size: few
D gene: -
V gene: TRBV7-2
J gene: TRBJ1-2
CDR3 protein: ASTLTRDNYGYT

clone size: many
D gene: -
V gene: TRBV20-1
J gene: TRBJ2-5
CDR3 protein: SARLGQETQY

clone size: many
D gene: -
V gene: TRBV20-1
J gene: TRBJ2-1
CDR3 protein: SALRNEQF

clone size: many
D gene: -
V gene: TRBV12-3/TRBV12-4
J gene: TRBJ2-2
CDR3 protein: ASTPQQGGSGELF

clone size: many
D gene: TRBD2
V gene: TRBV20-1
J gene: TRBJ2-1
CDR3 protein: SATSGWNEQF

clone size: -
D gene: -
V gene: TRBV12-3/TRBV12-4
J gene: TRBJ2-6
CDR3 protein: ASSFGVRANVLT